This TCR beta chain was profiled in a study of identifying expanded T cells in peripheral blood. Overall study results and limits: Technical replicates showed about 1.2 changed clones; around two weeks roughly 18; four weeks 19.

Method: immunoSEQ multiplex PCR; TCRdb's copy keeps in-frame clones and lacks some. The sample consists of 95,000 to 150,000 clones, about 80% of them appearing once. To note about this clone: Its antigen is undetermined.

CDR1 is SGHAT, CDR2 FQDESV, per germline (reference sequence). With 5 bases removed from V and 4 bases from J, the gap between germline ends came to 11 bases. CDR3 length: 13 amino acids. No infections or other immune events were documented during collection. This TCR came from a person aged 18 to 70 in good health. The V gene is TRBV11-1, the J gene TRBJ1-2, with unresolved D. Sequencing used blood. The CDR3 sequence: CASSLPGSYGYTF. As DNA, the CDR3 is TGTGCCAGCAGCCTCCCGGGCAGCTATGGCTACACCTTC.